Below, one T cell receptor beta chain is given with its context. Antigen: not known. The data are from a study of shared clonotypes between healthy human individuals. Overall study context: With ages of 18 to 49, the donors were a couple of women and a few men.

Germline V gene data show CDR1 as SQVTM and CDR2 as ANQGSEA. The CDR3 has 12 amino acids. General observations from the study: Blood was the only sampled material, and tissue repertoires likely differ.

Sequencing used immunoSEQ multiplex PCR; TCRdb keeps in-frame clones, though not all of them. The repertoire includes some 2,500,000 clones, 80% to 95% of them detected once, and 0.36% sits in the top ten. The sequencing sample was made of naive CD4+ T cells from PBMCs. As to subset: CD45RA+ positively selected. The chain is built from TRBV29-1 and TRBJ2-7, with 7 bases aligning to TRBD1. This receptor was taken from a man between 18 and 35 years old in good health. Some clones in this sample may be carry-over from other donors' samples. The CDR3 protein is CRSDRPSYEQYF. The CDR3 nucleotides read TGCAGATCGGACAGGCCATCCTACGAGCAGTACTTC.